Reported below is one TCR beta chain. The data are from a study of control samples from healthy donors and cancer patients. Profiling relied on immunoSEQ multiplex PCR, and the TCRdb table lists in-frame clones only, not all of them. The data hold approximately 150,000 clones, with 75% to 95% observed a single time. This CDR3 contains 15 residues. The germline CDR1 and CDR2 sequences are SEHNR and FQNEAQ (reference sequence). Trimming cost V 5 bases and J 6 bases; bases outside gene matches: 10. Material: blood. The clonotype originates from a man aged 25-40 years in good health. The V call is TRBV7-9, the J call TRBJ1-2; TRBD1 matches 9 bases. CDR3: CASSPSGTGYHGYTF. The CDR3 DNA sequence: TGTGCCAGCAGCCCTTCCGGGACAGGGTACCATGGCTACACCTTC.